A selection of T cell receptor beta chains follows, all from one sample in a study of cytomegalovirus exposure and HLA in healthy donors. Repertoires were generated with immunoSEQ multiplex PCR, while TCRdb's copy carries only in-frame clones and drops some. The sample includes fewer than 85,000 clones, roughly 90% seen only once; the top ten take 3.8%. Material: PBMCs. Source of these receptors: a young woman in good health and CMV-seropositive. The CDR3 runs from the conserved cysteine through the conserved F or W. The D gene is left open where the match is weak. Some rows have no size entry. The others give once, few or many, or a class for an expanded clone.

abundance: .
v_gene: TRBV5-6
d_gene: TRBD1
j_gene: TRBJ1-1
CDR3aa: CASSLDTGAWDTEAFF
CDR3nt: TGTGCCAGCAGCTTGGATACAGGGGCATGGGACACTGAAGCTTTCTTT

abundance: .
v_gene: TRBV20-1
d_gene: .
j_gene: TRBJ2-1
CDR3aa: CSARFIGEQFF
CDR3nt: TGCAGTGCTAGATTTATTGGCGAGCAGTTCTTC

abundance: .
v_gene: TRBV29-1
d_gene: .
j_gene: TRBJ2-2
CDR3aa: CSASLGGQSNTGELFF
CDR3nt: TGCAGCGCTTCCTTGGGGGGACAGTCAAACACCGGGGAGCTGTTTTTT

abundance: .
v_gene: TRBV6-6
d_gene: .
j_gene: TRBJ2-1
CDR3aa: CASSTGYYNEQFF
CDR3nt: TGTGCCAGCAGCACAGGGTACTACAATGAGCAGTTCTTC

abundance: .
v_gene: TRBV6-5
d_gene: .
j_gene: TRBJ1-1
CDR3aa: CASTPPDGVNTEAFF
CDR3nt: TGTGCCAGCACCCCACCCGACGGGGTGAACACTGAAGCTTTCTTT

abundance: .
v_gene: TRBV2
d_gene: .
j_gene: TRBJ1-4
CDR3aa: CASKWEGLIAETNEKLFF
CDR3nt: TGTGCCAGCAAGTGGGAGGGGTTGATTGCGGAGACTAATGAAAAACTGTTTTTT

abundance: .
v_gene: TRBV11-1
d_gene: TRBD1
j_gene: TRBJ2-5
CDR3aa: CASSQTGDLETQYF
CDR3nt: TGTGCCAGCAGCCAGACAGGGGATTTAGAGACCCAGTACTTC

abundance: .
v_gene: TRBV12-5
d_gene: .
j_gene: TRBJ2-1
CDR3aa: CASGLMQGSANEQFF
CDR3nt: TGTGCTAGTGGTTTGATGCAGGGGTCAGCCAATGAGCAGTTCTTC

abundance: .
v_gene: TRBV2
d_gene: .
j_gene: TRBJ2-5
CDR3aa: CASRDLAEQETQYF
CDR3nt: TGTGCCAGCAGAGACTTAGCAGAACAAGAGACCCAGTACTTC

abundance: .
v_gene: TRBV6-5
d_gene: .
j_gene: TRBJ2-7
CDR3aa: CASRRGGRDYEQYF
CDR3nt: TGTGCCAGCAGAAGGGGGGGGAGAGACTACGAGCAGTACTTC

abundance: .
v_gene: TRBV4-1
d_gene: .
j_gene: TRBJ1-1
CDR3aa: CASSQDSGAIEAFF
CDR3nt: TGCGCCAGCAGCCAAGATTCTGGGGCGATTGAAGCTTTCTTT

abundance: .
v_gene: TRBV4-1
d_gene: .
j_gene: TRBJ2-7
CDR3aa: CASSQTDTGSYEQYF
CDR3nt: TGCGCCAGCAGCCAAACCGACACAGGATCCTACGAGCAGTACTTC

abundance: .
v_gene: TRBV6-4
d_gene: .
j_gene: TRBJ2-1
CDR3aa: CASSDSASGSYNEQFF
CDR3nt: TGTGCCAGCAGTGACTCGGCTAGTGGGTCCTACAATGAGCAGTTCTTC

abundance: .
v_gene: TRBV27
d_gene: TRBD2
j_gene: TRBJ2-1
CDR3aa: CASQSSGLASNEQFF
CDR3nt: TGTGCCAGCCAATCTTCGGGACTAGCGTCCAATGAGCAGTTCTTC

abundance: .
v_gene: TRBV5-6
d_gene: .
j_gene: TRBJ1-3
CDR3aa: CASSLISGNTIYF
CDR3nt: TGTGCCAGCAGCCTTATCTCTGGAAACACCATATATTTT

abundance: .
v_gene: TRBV29-1
d_gene: TRBD1
j_gene: TRBJ2-1
CDR3aa: CSVEDPDRESSYNEQFF
CDR3nt: TGCAGCGTTGAAGATCCGGACAGGGAGAGCTCCTACAATGAGCAGTTCTTC

abundance: .
v_gene: TRBV28
d_gene: TRBD1
j_gene: TRBJ1-2
CDR3aa: CASSLFPTGGENGYTF
CDR3nt: TGTGCCAGCAGTTTATTCCCGACAGGGGGAGAGAATGGCTACACCTTC

abundance: .
v_gene: TRBV6-6
d_gene: .
j_gene: TRBJ1-3
CDR3aa: CASSWDTSGNTIYF
CDR3nt: TGTGCCAGCAGTTGGGACACCTCTGGAAACACCATATATTTT

abundance: .
v_gene: TRBV4-3
d_gene: TRBD1
j_gene: TRBJ2-7
CDR3aa: CASSSRSVPGQGDHEQYF
CDR3nt: TGCGCCAGCAGCTCTCGCTCTGTTCCGGGACAGGGAGACCACGAGCAGTACTTC

abundance: .
v_gene: TRBV7-2
d_gene: TRBD1
j_gene: TRBJ2-1
CDR3aa: CASSSPLLTRDRGYNEQFF
CDR3nt: TGTGCCAGCAGCTCCCCCCTACTAACCCGGGACAGGGGTTACAATGAGCAGTTCTTC

abundance: few
v_gene: TRBV6-4
d_gene: .
j_gene: TRBJ1-5
CDR3aa: CASSEGANQPQHF
CDR3nt: TGTGCCAGCAGTGAGGGGGCCAATCAGCCCCAGCATTTT

abundance: .
v_gene: TRBV2
d_gene: TRBD1
j_gene: TRBJ2-7
CDR3aa: CASRTGTEAYEQYF
CDR3nt: TGTGCCAGCAGGACCGGGACAGAGGCCTACGAGCAGTACTTC

abundance: .
v_gene: TRBV9
d_gene: TRBD2
j_gene: TRBJ2-7
CDR3aa: CASSVRDYNYEQYF
CDR3nt: TGTGCCAGCAGCGTCCGGGACTACAACTACGAGCAGTACTTC

abundance: once
v_gene: TRBV6-1
d_gene: TRBD1
j_gene: TRBJ1-1
CDR3aa: CASNKQGWMTEAFF
CDR3nt: TGTGCCAGCAATAAACAGGGGTGGATGACTGAAGCTTTCTTT

abundance: .
v_gene: TRBV5-5
d_gene: TRBD2
j_gene: TRBJ2-3
CDR3aa: CASSFFVGEGHTDTQYF
CDR3nt: TGTGCCAGCAGCTTCTTCGTGGGGGAGGGGCACACAGATACGCAGTATTTT